This record concerns one T cell receptor beta chain sequence. Antigen unknown. The data are from a study of T cell clonotyping in hematopoietic cell transplantation. Study-level results: Graft donor and pretransplant recipient Inverse Simpson Index values predicted broader posttransplant TCR diversity.

Sequenced by immunoSEQ multiplex PCR; TCRdb stores in-frame clones only, minus some. The sample carries 7,000 to 8,500 clones, approximately 89% recorded once. This CDR3 has 14 residues. Per the germline V gene, CDR1 is SEHNR and CDR2 is FQNEAQ (reference sequence). Trimming took off 4 bases at V and 1 base at J, with 10 bases between the two ends. The sequence was collected from a female patient in her forties or fifties who had an allogeneic stem cell transplant from an unrelated donor, so the T cells may come from the graft donor. Some clones in this sample may be carry-over from other donors' samples. J is TRBJ2-5 and V is TRBV7-9, with a tentative D call TRBD1 (5 bases). The sample was PBMCs, taken 30 days after allogeneic stem cell transplant. CDR3 nucleotides: TGTGCCAGCAGCTCCCGCAGGGCCCAAGAGACCCAGTACTTC. Translating it yields CASSSRRAQETQYF.